These 29 T cell receptor beta chains were all obtained from the same sample, sequenced in a study of T-cell reconstitution after alpha-beta-depleted transplantation in children. Construction of the TCRbeta library involved unique molecular identifiers. Each CDR3 protein is one row after TCRdb ran MiXCR on the PCR reads. The sample includes about 510,000 distinct CDR3 sequences, more than 9.5% of them seen just once. The material sequenced was PBMCs, mostly from graft donor cells, taken 180 days after TCRalphabeta/CD19-depleted stem cell transplant. All receptors derive from a female patient between 2 and 15 years old who had a stem cell transplant for aplastic anemia, so the T cells may come from the graft donor.

This clonotype has a handful of counts. V gene TRBV28 combines with J gene TRBJ1-4; no clear D. The CDR3 extends over 14 amino acids. V was shortened by 3 bases and J by 8 bases, with 13 bases between the two germline ends. Germline-derived CDR1 and CDR2 are MDHEN and SYDVKM. The CDR3 reads CASSFLSPGEKLFF. CDR3 bases: TGTGCCAGCAGTTTCCTGTCCCCCGGAGAAAAACTGTTTTTT. Looking up the rest from reference TRBV28 and TRBJ1-4 gives the full variable domain: DVKVTQSSRYLVKRTGEKVFLECVQDMDHENMFWYRQDPGLGLRLIYFSYDVKMKEKGDIPEGYSVSREKKERFSLILESASTNQTSMYLCASSFLSPGEKLFFGSGTQLSVL.

This clonotype was recorded a few times. V gene TRBV5-6 combines with J gene TRBJ2-7, with 7 bases matching TRBD1. Looked up from germline, CDR1 is SGHDT and CDR2 is YYEEEE. V trimming: 0 bases; J trimming: 2 bases; junction bases outside the gene matches: 8. The CDR3 has 16 amino acids. The CDR3 is CASSLDGNRGTYEQYF. CDR3 DNA: TGTGCCAGCAGCTTGGACGGGAACAGGGGTACCTACGAGCAGTACTTC.

This clonotype was detected ten times or more. This chain uses TRBV12-3 or TRBV12-4 with TRBJ1-1; D is uncertain. This CDR3 has 14 amino acids. V shed 6 bases and J shed 7 bases, with 18 bases lying between them. The DNA for the CDR3 is TGTGCCAGCAGGACATTGGGCCGCGCAGGTGAAGCTTTCTTT. Its translation is CASRTLGRAGEAFF.

In its sample, this clonotype was seen a few times. The V gene is TRBV12-3 or TRBV12-4, the J gene TRBJ2-1; 10 bases line up with TRBD2. The length of the CDR3 is 17 residues. V lost 5 bases, J lost 8 bases, and 15 bases stayed unmatched. The CDR3 here is CASSLYLAGARSHEQFF. The CDR3 DNA reads TGTGCCAGCAGTCTCTACCTAGCGGGAGCGCGTAGTCATGAGCAGTTCTTC.

The V gene is TRBV7-2, the J gene TRBJ2-7; D ambiguous. The CDR3 is 15 residues long. The ends were cut back, 1 base at V and 0 bases at J, with 10 bases in the middle. Germline CDR1 SGHTA, CDR2 FQGNSA. As DNA, the CDR3 is TGTGCCAGCAGCTTAGAGGTCCGATACTCCTACGAGCAGTACTTC. Translated: CASSLEVRYSYEQYF.

This clonotype was counted between two and nine times. This chain uses TRBV12-3 or TRBV12-4 with TRBJ2-7; D possibly corresponds to TRBD2 (5 bases). Trimming left V 3 bases short and J 0 bases short, with 15 bases between. This CDR3 region has 16 residues. DNA for the CDR3: TGTGCCAGCAGTTTGAGGAGCGGTGGGAGCTCCTACGAGCAGTACGTC. This gives the protein CASSLRSGGSSYEQYV.

The J gene is TRBJ2-3, the V gene TRBV2; 9 bases are shared with TRBD2. Per germline, CDR1 SNHLY and CDR2 FYNNEI. V was clipped by 10 bases and J by 1 base; unmatched bases: 6. The CDR3 runs to 14 residues. CDR3 sequence reads: CATSLAGRTDTQYF. CDR3 in DNA: TGTGCCACCTCTCTAGCGGGGCGCACAGATACGCAGTATTTT. The full variable domain, with the rest looked up from reference TRBV2 and TRBJ2-3, is EPEVTQTPSHQVTQMGQEVILRCVPISNHLYFYWYRQILGQKVEFLVSFYNNEISEKSEIFDDQFSVERPDGSNFTLKIRSTKLEDSAMYFCATSLAGRTDTQYFGPGTRLTVL.

The rearrangement uses TRBV10-3 and TRBJ2-2; either TRBD1 or TRBD2 may supply D (5 bases each). CDR3 length equals 16 residues. V was cut by 3 bases and J by 3 bases, with 14 bases left in between. In germline, CDR1 is ENHRY, CDR2 SYGVKD. The CDR3 DNA sequence: TGTGCCATCAGTGATCGAGGGCTGGGGGACACCGGGGAGCTGTTTTTT. Its protein product is CAISDRGLGDTGELFF.

This clonotype was recorded only once. The V gene is TRBV4-2, the J gene TRBJ2-3, with D uncertain. The germline V gene has CDR1 LGHNA and CDR2 YNFKEQ. The CDR3 totals 15 residues. V was cut by 4 bases and J by 5 bases, with 16 bases left in between. The CDR3 DNA follows: TGTGCCAGCAGCCCCTACCAACCCAGCCTAGATACGCAGTATTTT. Its translation: CASSPYQPSLDTQYF.

This clonotype was seen only a few times. The CDR3 nucleotides read TGCAGCGTTCGAAGGGCTCAGAGTCTACGCAAAGAATCCTACAATGAGCAGTTCTTC. This encodes CSVRRAQSLRKESYNEQFF. The chain couples TRBV29-1 to TRBJ2-1, with D unresolved. V was clipped by 5 bases and J by 1 base, with 27 bases between them. The CDR3 runs 19 residues. CDR1 and CDR2 from the germline V gene are SQVTM and ANQGSEA.

The rearrangement joins TRBV19 to TRBJ2-1; D call uncertain. Germline loops: CDR1 LNHDA, CDR2 SQIVND (reference sequence). V was trimmed by 3 bases and J by 0 bases, leaving 9 bases between them. There are 15 residues in the CDR3. The CDR3 nucleotides read TGTGCCAGTAGTATCCTCCCTAGCTCCTACAATGAGCAGTTCTTC. Its protein product is CASSILPSSYNEQFF.

This clonotype was seen a handful of times. This chain uses TRBV7-2 with TRBJ2-1; TRBD1 matches at 8 bases. The CDR3 contains 17 residues. J lost 2 bases, V lost 2 bases, and 8 bases had no gene match. Germline values: CDR1 SGHTA, CDR2 FQGNSA. CDR3 in amino acids: CASSLLGGTGPYNEQFF. The CDR3 region has the DNA TGTGCCAGCAGCTTACTAGGAGGGACAGGACCCTACAATGAGCAGTTCTTC.

This rearrangement joins TRBV28 to TRBJ1-5, with TRBD1 as a possible D gene (5 bases). Germline CDR1 reads MDHEN; CDR2 reads SYDVKM. This CDR3 is built from 16 residues. V lost 3 bases and J lost 0, with 12 bases in between. The CDR3 sequence is CASSLLGEYSNQPQHF. DNA for the CDR3: TGTGCCAGCAGTTTGTTAGGGGAATATAGCAATCAGCCCCAGCATTTT.

The chain combines TRBV5-1 with TRBJ2-3, with 7 bases aligning to TRBD1. Germline-derived CDR1 and CDR2 are SGHRS and YFSETQ. V lost 0 bases, J lost 5 bases, and 9 bases stayed unmatched. The CDR3 runs 16 residues. The DNA of the CDR3 is TGCGCCAGCAGCTTGGTCTACAGGGGCCGCGTAGATACGCAGTATTTT. Translation: CASSLVYRGRVDTQYF.

This clonotype turned up a few times. The chain couples TRBV7-2 to TRBJ2-7, with 7 bases identical to TRBD1. After removal of 1 base from V and 3 bases from J, the junction contained 6 bases not matched to a gene. This CDR3 contains 15 residues. The germline V gene has CDR1 SGHTA and CDR2 FQGNSA. The CDR3 DNA sequence: TGTGCCAGCAGCTTAGAAGGGGGCGCTCACTACGAGCAGTACGTC. Translation gives CASSLEGGAHYEQYV.

The chain uses TRBV20-1 and TRBJ2-7; D uncertain. Trimming left V 5 bases short and J 2 bases short, with 19 bases between. Germline lookup yields CDR1 DFQATT and CDR2 SNEGSKA (reference sequence). The CDR3 covers 15 residues. The CDR3 protein is CSAHSLGRSTYEQYV. CDR3 nucleotides: TGCAGTGCTCACTCGCTAGGTCGCTCAACCTACGAGCAGTACGTC.

This clonotype showed up many times. This chain connects TRBV28 to TRBJ1-6; D is undetermined. The germline V gene has CDR1 MDHEN and CDR2 SYDVKM. The V end was cut by 6 bases, the J end by 12 bases, with 18 bases between. The CDR3 covers 14 residues. CDR3 amino acids: CASRIPDKGLPLHF. The CDR3 nucleotides are TGTGCCAGCAGAATACCCGACAAGGGTCTACCCCTCCACTTT.

V and J are TRBV6-2 or TRBV6-3 and TRBJ2-6; D is uncertain. V was clipped by 4 bases and J by 0 bases, with 13 bases between them. CDR3 size: 17 residues. CDR1 and CDR2 from the germline V gene are MNHEY and SVGEGT. The CDR3 DNA reads TGTGCCAGCAGTTTTGAGCGATTTTTCTCTGGGGCCAACGTCCTGACTTTC. As protein: CASSFERFFSGANVLTF.

This clonotype was counted ten times or more. The V call is TRBV29-1, the J call TRBJ2-7; 12 bases agree with TRBD2. Germline trimming cut 6 bases from V and 3 bases from J; bases unmatched to any gene: 3. The CDR3 contains 13 residues. Germline V gene lookup returns CDR1 SQVTM and CDR2 ANQGSEA. The CDR3 DNA reads as TGCAGCGTCCAGACTAGCGGGAGCTACGAGCAGTACGTC. Its protein is CSVQTSGSYEQYV.

This rearrangement joins TRBV9 to TRBJ1-1, with 8 nucleotides matching TRBD1. The CDR3 has 15 residues. Germline V gene sequence: CDR1 SGDLS, CDR2 YYNGEE. The V and J ends lost 4 bases and 2 bases, in that order; junction bases with no gene match: 7. CDR3 DNA sequence: TGTGCCAGCAGCTTACAGGGGGAAACCAACACTGAAGCTTTCTTT. The encoded protein is CASSLQGETNTEAFF.

This clonotype was seen only a few times. The gene calls are TRBV5-1 and TRBJ1-1; 11 bases agree with TRBD1. Losses at the gene ends were 0 bases for V and 4 bases for J; bases not matched to a gene: 2. This CDR3 is built from 15 residues. Germline lookup yields CDR1 SGHRS and CDR2 YFSETQ. The CDR3 spells CASSLEGTGGTEAFF. Written as DNA, the CDR3 is TGCGCCAGCAGCTTGGAGGGGACAGGGGGCACTGAAGCTTTCTTT.

This chain connects TRBV20-1 to TRBJ1-5, with TRBD1 as a possible D gene (6 bases). This CDR3 contains 13 residues. Germline V gene lookup returns CDR1 DFQATT and CDR2 SNEGSKA (reference sequence). Trimming took off 4 bases at V and 3 bases at J, with 10 bases between the two ends. Written as DNA, the CDR3 is TGCAGTGCTACCGACAGGCTCAATCAGCCCCAGCATTTT. It codes for CSATDRLNQPQHF.

In its sample, this clonotype was seen a few times. The chain carries TRBV5-1 and TRBJ2-3; the D call may be TRBD1 or TRBD2 (5 bases each). CDR3 length: 16 residues. Per germline, CDR1 SGHRS and CDR2 YFSETQ. The V gene lost 3 bases and the J gene lost 0 bases, with 14 bases spanning the gap. The CDR3 spells CASSWAGGPSTDTQYF. CDR3 nucleotide sequence: TGCGCCAGCAGCTGGGCTGGGGGACCTAGCACAGATACGCAGTATTTT.

V and J are TRBV28 and TRBJ1-2; D might be TRBD1 (6 bases). The germline gives CDR1 MDHEN, CDR2 SYDVKM. With 0 bases removed from V and 4 bases from J, the gap between germline ends came to 9 bases. CDR3 length: 14 residues. DNA of the CDR3: TGTGCCAGCAGTTTATGGGGGGCAGGCTATGGCTACACCTTC. Translated: CASSLWGAGYGYTF.

This clonotype showed up just a few times. The V and J genes are TRBV24-1 and TRBJ2-1; TRBD1 aligns across 8 bases. The germline gives CDR1 KGHDR, CDR2 SFDVKD. The trim removed 4 bases at V and 8 bases at J, leaving 12 bases unmatched. The CDR3 length is 16 residues. The CDR3 DNA is TGTGCCACCAGTGACCTTGACAGGGGAAGGCAAGATGAGCAGTTCTTC. Translating gives CATSDLDRGRQDEQFF.

This clonotype was observed a handful of times. V is TRBV6-2 or TRBV6-3 and J is TRBJ2-1; D is unresolved. This CDR3 has 14 amino acids. Germline V gene lookup returns CDR1 MNHEY and CDR2 SVGEGT. V was clipped by 4 bases and J by 3 bases, with 10 bases between them. CDR3 in DNA: TGTGCCAGCAGTTCCCTCGGAGTCTACAATGAGCAGTTCTTC. It encodes CASSSLGVYNEQFF.

This chain joins TRBV5-1 and TRBJ1-4; no firm D call. Per germline, CDR1 SGHRS and CDR2 YFSETQ. The V end lost 4 bases, the J end lost 4 bases, and 17 bases lay between the germline ends. The CDR3 is made up of 16 amino acids. The DNA of the CDR3 is TGCGCCAGCAGCCCGCAGGAAGGACGGATTAATGAAAAACTGTTTTTT. Protein sequence: CASSPQEGRINEKLFF.

This clonotype was found many times. CDR3 sequence reads: CASSQESSNHNEQFF. For the CDR3, the DNA is TGCGCCAGCAGCCAAGAATCAAGTAATCACAATGAGCAGTTCTTC. The V and J genes are TRBV4-1 and TRBJ2-1; unclear D gene. Germline loops: CDR1 MGHRA, CDR2 YSYEKL. This CDR3 has 15 amino acids. V dropped 0 bases and J dropped 5 bases, with 11 bases sitting between them.

This clonotype was seen repeatedly, ten times or more. The CDR3 DNA reads TGTGCCAGCACTCGCTCAGGGAGCTCCTACAATGAGCAGTTCTTC. Amino acid sequence: CASTRSGSSYNEQFF. This rearrangement joins TRBV6-2 or TRBV6-3 to TRBJ2-1, with D possibly being TRBD1 or TRBD2 (5 bases each). Trimming left V 7 bases short and J 0 bases short, with 13 bases between. Germline V gene data show CDR1 as MNHEY and CDR2 as SVGEGT. The CDR3 extends over 15 amino acids.